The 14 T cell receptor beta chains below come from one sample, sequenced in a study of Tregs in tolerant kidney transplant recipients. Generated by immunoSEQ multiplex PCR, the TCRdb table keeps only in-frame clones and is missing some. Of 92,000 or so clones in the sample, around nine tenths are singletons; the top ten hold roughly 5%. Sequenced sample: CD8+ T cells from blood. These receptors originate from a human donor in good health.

The CDR3 DNA reads as TGTGCCAGCGGGGTTTCTAGCACAGATACGCAGTATTTT. Its protein is CASGVSSTDTQYF. This sequence joins TRBV6-5 and TRBJ2-3; unclear D gene. Trimming took off 8 bases at V and 0 bases at J, with 9 bases between the two ends. The CDR3 has 13 amino acids. The germline V gene has CDR1 MNHEY and CDR2 SVGAGI.

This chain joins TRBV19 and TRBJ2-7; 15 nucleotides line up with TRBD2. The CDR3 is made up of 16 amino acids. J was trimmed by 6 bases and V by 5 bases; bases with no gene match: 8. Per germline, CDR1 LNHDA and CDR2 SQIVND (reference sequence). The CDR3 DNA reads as TGTGCCAGTAGTTCCAGGACTAGCGGGAGGGAGCTCGAGCAGTACTTC. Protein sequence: CASSSRTSGRELEQYF.

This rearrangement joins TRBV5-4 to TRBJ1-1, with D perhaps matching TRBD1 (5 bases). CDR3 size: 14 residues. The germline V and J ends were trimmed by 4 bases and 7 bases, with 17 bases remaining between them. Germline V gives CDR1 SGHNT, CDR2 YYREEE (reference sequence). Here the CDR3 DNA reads TGTGCCAGCAGCGGGGCGGCGGGAGAGCATGAAGCTTTCTTT. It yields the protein CASSGAAGEHEAFF.

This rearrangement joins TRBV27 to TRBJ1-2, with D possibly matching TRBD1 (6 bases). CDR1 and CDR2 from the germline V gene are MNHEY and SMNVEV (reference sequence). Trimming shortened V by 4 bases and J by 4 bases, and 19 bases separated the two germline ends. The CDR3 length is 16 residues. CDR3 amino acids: CASSSAKGDRGYGYTF. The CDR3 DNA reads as TGTGCCAGCAGTTCGGCCAAGGGGGATAGGGGCTATGGCTACACCTTC.

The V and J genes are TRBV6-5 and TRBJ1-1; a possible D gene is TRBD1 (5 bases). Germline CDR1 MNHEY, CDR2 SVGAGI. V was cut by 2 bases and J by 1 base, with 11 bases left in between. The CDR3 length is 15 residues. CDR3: CASSYDRGRNTEAFF. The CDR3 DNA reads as TGTGCCAGCAGTTACGACCGGGGGAGGAACACTGAAGCTTTCTTT.

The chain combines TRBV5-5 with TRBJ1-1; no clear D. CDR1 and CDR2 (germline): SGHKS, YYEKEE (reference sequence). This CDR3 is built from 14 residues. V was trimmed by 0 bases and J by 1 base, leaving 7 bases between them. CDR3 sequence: CASSLVGGNTEAFF. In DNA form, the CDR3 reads TGTGCCAGCAGCTTGGTAGGAGGGAACACTGAAGCTTTCTTT.

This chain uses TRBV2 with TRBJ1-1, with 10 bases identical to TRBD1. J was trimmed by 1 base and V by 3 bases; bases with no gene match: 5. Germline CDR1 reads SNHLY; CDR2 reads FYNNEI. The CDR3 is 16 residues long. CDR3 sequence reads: CASSDSRDRGNTEAFF. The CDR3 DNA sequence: TGTGCCAGCAGTGATTCCCGGGACAGGGGGAACACTGAAGCTTTCTTT.

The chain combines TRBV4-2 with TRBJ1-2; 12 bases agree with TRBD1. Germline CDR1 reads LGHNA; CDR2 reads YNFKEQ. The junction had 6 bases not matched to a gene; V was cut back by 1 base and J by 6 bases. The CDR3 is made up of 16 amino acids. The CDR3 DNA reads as TGTGCCAGCAGCCAAGTGGCCGGGACAGGGGGCGATGGCTACACCTTC. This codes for CASSQVAGTGGDGYTF.

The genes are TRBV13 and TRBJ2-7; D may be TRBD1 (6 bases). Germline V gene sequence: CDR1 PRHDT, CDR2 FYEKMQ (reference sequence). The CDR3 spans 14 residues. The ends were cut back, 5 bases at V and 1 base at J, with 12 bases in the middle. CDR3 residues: CASSPPGVSYEQYF. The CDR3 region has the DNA TGTGCCAGCAGCCCCCCAGGGGTATCCTACGAGCAGTACTTC.

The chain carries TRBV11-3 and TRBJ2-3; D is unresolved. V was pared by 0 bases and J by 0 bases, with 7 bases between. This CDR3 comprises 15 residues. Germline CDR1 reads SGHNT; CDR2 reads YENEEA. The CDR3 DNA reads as TGTGCCAGCAGCTTAGATCCCAGGAGCACAGATACGCAGTATTTT. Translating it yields CASSLDPRSTDTQYF. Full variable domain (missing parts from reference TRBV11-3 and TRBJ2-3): EAGVVQSPRYKIIEKKQPVAFWCNPISGHNTLYWYLQNLGQGPELLIRYENEEAVDDSQLPKDRFSAERLKGVDSTLKIQPAELGDSAVYLCASSLDPRSTDTQYFGPGTRLTVL.

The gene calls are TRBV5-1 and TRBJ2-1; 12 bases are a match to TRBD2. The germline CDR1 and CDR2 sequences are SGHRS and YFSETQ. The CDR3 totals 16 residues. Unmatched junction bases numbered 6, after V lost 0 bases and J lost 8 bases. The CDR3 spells CASSLASGGALDEQFF. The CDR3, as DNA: TGCGCCAGCAGCTTGGCTAGCGGGGGGGCCTTGGATGAGCAGTTCTTC.

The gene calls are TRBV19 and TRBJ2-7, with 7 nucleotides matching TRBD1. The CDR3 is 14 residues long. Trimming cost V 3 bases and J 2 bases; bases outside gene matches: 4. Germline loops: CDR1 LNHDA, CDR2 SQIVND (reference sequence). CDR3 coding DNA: TGTGCCAGTAGTATCCGAGACAGGGCCTACGAGCAGTACTTC. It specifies CASSIRDRAYEQYF.

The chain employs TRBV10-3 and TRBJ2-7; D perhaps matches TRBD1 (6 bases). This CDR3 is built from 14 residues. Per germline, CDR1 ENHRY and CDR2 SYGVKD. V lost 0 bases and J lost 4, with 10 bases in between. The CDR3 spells CAISESTQGYEQYF. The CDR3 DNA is TGTGCCATCAGTGAGTCCACACAGGGATACGAGCAGTACTTC.

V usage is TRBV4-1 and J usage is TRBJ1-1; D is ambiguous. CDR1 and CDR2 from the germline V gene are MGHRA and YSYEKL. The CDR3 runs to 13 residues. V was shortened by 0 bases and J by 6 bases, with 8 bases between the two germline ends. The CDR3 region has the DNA TGCGCCAGCAGCCAAGATCTGATCTCTGAAGCTTTCTTT. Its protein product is CASSQDLISEAFF.